The clone carrying this T cell receptor (beta chain) showed up just once. As yet, its antigen is unknown. Time point given: blood from clinic visit 5 months post-surgery; TSC patient then seizure free. Surgery cases with the highest brain T cell transcript signatures were chosen for sequencing. The entry originates in a study of brain T cells in children with intractable seizures. Findings of the study overall: HCMV serostatus was not known, and viral specificity came from CDR3 similarity only. Pre-surgery blood may have been undersampled, hiding some clones.

This CDR3 has 14 residues. Trimming removed 5 bases at V and 6 bases at J, with 16 bases between. Germline lookup yields CDR1 MNHEY and CDR2 SVGAGI. Sequencing was performed with immunoSEQ multiplex PCR; in TCRdb, only in-frame clones are kept and a portion is missing. The sample has hundreds of thousands of clones; more than 85% are singletons. This specimen consisted of peripheral blood, obtained 4 to 6 months after surgery. This receptor was identified in a boy younger than two with tuberous sclerosis and intractable seizures. The V call is TRBV6-5, the J call TRBJ1-2, with D perhaps TRBD1 (5 bases). CDR3 sequence: CASSRDSRTDGYTF. CDR3 DNA: TGTGCCAGCAGTCGGGACTCCAGAACGGATGGCTACACCTTC.